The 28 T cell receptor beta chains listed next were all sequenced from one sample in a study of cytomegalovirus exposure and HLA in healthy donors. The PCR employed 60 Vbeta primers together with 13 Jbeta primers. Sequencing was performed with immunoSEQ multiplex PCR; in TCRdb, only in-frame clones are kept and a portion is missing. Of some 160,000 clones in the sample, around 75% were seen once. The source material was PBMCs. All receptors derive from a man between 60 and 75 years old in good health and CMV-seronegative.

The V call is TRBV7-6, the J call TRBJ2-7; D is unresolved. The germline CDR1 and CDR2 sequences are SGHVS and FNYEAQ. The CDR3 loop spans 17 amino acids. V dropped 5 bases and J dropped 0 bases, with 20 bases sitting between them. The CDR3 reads CASSPSFLGKSSYEQYF. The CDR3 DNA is TGTGCCAGCAGCCCCTCATTCCTAGGAAAAAGCTCCTACGAGCAGTACTTC.

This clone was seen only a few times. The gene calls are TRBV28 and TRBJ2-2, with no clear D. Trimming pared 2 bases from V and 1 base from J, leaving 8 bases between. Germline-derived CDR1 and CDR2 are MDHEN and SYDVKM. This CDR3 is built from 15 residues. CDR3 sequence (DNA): TGTGCCAGCAGTTTAACCAGCGAGAACACCGGGGAGCTGTTTTTT. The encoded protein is CASSLTSENTGELFF.

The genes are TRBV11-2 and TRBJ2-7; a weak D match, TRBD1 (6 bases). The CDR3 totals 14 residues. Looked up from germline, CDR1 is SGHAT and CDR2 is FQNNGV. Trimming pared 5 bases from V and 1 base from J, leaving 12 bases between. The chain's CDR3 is CASSRGGLSYEQYF. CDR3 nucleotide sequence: TGTGCCAGCAGCCGTGGGGGCCTATCCTACGAGCAGTACTTC.

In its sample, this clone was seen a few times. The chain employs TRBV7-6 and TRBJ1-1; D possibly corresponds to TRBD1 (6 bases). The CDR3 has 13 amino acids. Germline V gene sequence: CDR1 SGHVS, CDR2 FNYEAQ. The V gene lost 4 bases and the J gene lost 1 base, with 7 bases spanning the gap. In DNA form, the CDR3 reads TGTGCCAGCAGCTCGACAGGGAACACTGAAGCTTTCTTT. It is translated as CASSSTGNTEAFF.

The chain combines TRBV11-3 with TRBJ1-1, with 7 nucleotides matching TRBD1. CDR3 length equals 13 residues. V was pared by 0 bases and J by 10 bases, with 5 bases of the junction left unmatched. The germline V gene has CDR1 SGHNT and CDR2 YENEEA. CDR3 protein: CASSLETGSGAFF. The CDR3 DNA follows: TGTGCCAGCAGCTTAGAGACAGGGTCAGGAGCTTTCTTT.

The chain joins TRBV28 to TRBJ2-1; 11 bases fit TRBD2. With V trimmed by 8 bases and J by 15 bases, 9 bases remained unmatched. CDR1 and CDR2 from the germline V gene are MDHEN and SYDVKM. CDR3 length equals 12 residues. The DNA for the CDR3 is TGTGCCAGCGCGTGGCTAGCGGGAGGTTGGTTCTTC. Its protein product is CASAWLAGGWFF. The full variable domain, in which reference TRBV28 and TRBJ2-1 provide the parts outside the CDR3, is DVKVTQSSRYLVKRTGEKVFLECVQDMDHENMFWYRQDPGLGLRLIYFSYDVKMKEKGDIPEGYSVSREKKERFSLILESASTNQTSMYLCASAWLAGGWFFGPGTRLTVL.

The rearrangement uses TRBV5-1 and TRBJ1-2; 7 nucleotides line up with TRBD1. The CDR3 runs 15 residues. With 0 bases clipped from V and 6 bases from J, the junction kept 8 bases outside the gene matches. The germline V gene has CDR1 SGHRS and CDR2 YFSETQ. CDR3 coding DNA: TGCGCCAGCAGCTTGGAGGCCAGGGGGACCAATGGCTACACCTTC. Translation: CASSLEARGTNGYTF.

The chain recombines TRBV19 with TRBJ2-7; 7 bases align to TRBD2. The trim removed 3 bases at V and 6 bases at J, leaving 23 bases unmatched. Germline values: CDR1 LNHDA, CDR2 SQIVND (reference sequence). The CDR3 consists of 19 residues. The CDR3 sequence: CASSMRLTGGPSPVAEQYF. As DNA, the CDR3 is TGTGCCAGTAGTATGAGGTTGACGGGAGGCCCATCACCGGTTGCCGAGCAGTACTTC.

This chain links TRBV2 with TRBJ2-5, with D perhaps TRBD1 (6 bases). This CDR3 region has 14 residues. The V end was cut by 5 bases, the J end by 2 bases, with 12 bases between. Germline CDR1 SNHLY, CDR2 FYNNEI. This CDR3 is CASSHRTDQETQYF. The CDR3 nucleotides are TGTGCCAGCAGTCATCGGACAGATCAAGAGACCCAGTACTTC.

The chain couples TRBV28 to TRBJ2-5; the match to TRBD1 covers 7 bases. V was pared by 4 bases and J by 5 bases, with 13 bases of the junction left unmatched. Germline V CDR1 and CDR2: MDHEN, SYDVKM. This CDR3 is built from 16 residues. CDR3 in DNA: TGTGCCAGCAGTTCCGTAGGACAGGCCCGGCGGGAGACCCAGTACTTC. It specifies CASSSVGQARRETQYF.

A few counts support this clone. The DNA for the CDR3 is TGTGCCAGCAGCTTAGAGGGCGGGGCCTCTGGAAACACCATATATTTT. Encoded protein: CASSLEGGASGNTIYF. The chain is built from TRBV7-9 and TRBJ1-3, with a weak D call TRBD1 (5 bases). CDR3 size: 16 residues. Germline V lookup: CDR1 SEHNR, CDR2 FQNEAQ (reference sequence). V dropped 1 base and J dropped 0 bases, with 10 bases sitting between them.

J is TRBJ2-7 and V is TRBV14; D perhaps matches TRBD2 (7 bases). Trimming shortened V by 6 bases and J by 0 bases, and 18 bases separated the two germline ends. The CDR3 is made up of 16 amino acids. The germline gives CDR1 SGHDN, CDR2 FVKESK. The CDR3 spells CASRATGAGVSYEQYF. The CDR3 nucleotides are TGTGCCAGCAGGGCCACGGGGGCGGGAGTCTCCTACGAGCAGTACTTC. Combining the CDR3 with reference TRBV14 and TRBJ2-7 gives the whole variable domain EAGVTQFPSHSVIEKGQTVTLRCDPISGHDNLYWYRRVMGKEIKFLLHFVKESKQDESGMPNNRFLAERTGGTYSTLKVQPAELEDSGVYFCASRATGAGVSYEQYFGPGTRLTVT.

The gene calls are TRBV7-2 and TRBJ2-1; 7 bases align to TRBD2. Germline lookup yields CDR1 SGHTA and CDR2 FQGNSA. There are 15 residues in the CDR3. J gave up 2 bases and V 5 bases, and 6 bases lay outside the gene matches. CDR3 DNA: TGTGCCAGCAGCACAGCTAGCGGCGCCTACAATGAGCAGTTCTTC. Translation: CASSTASGAYNEQFF.

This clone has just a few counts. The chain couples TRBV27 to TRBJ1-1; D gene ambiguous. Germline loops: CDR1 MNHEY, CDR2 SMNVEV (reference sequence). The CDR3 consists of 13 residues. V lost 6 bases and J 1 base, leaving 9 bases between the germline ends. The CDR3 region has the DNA TGTGCCAGCAGACAAAACCGGAACACTGAAGCTTTCTTT. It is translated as CASRQNRNTEAFF.

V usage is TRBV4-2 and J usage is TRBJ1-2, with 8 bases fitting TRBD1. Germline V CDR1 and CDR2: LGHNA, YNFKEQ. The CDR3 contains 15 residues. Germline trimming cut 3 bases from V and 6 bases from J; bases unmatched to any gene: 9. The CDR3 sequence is CASSQIGQGGDGYTF. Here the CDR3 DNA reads TGTGCCAGCAGCCAGATTGGACAGGGAGGGGATGGCTACACCTTC.

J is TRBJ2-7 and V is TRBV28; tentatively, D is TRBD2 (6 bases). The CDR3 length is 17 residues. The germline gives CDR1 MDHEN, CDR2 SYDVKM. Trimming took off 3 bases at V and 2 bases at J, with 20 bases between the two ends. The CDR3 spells CASSLGIWRERAYEQYF. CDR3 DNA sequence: TGTGCCAGCAGTTTGGGGATATGGCGGGAACGAGCCTACGAGCAGTACTTC.

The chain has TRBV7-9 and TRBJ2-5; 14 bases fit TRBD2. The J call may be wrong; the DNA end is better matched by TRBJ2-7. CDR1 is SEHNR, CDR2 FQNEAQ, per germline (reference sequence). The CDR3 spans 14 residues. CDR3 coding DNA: TGTGCCAGCAGCTTGGGACTAGCGGGAGTCGAGCAGTACTTC. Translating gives CASSLGLAGVEQYF.

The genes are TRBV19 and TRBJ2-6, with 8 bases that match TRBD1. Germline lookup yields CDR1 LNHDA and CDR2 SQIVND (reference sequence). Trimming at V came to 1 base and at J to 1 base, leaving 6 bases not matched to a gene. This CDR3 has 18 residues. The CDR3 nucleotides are TGTGCCAGTAGTATAGTTAGGACAGGGCTTTCTGGGGCCAACGTCCTGACTTTC. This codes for CASSIVRTGLSGANVLTF. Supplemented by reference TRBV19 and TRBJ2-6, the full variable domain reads DGGITQSPKYLFRKEGQNVTLSCEQNLNHDAMYWYRQDPGQGLRLIYYSQIVNDFQKGDIAEGYSVSREKKESFPLTVTSAQKNPTAFYLCASSIVRTGLSGANVLTFGAGSRLTVL.

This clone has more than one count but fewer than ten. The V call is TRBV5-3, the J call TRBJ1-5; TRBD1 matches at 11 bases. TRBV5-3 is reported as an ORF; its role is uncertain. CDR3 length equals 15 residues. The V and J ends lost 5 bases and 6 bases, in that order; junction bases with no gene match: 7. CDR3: CARRPDRGLGQPQHF. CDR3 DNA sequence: TGTGCCAGAAGACCGGACAGGGGGCTAGGTCAGCCCCAGCATTTT.

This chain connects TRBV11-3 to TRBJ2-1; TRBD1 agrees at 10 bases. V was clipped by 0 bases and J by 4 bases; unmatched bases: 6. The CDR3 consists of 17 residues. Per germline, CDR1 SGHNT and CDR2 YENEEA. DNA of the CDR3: TGTGCCAGCAGCTTAGATGGCCCGGGACAGGGGTACAATGAGCAGTTCTTC. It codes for CASSLDGPGQGYNEQFF. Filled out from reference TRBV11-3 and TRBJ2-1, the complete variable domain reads EAGVVQSPRYKIIEKKQPVAFWCNPISGHNTLYWYLQNLGQGPELLIRYENEEAVDDSQLPKDRFSAERLKGVDSTLKIQPAELGDSAVYLCASSLDGPGQGYNEQFFGPGTRLTVL.

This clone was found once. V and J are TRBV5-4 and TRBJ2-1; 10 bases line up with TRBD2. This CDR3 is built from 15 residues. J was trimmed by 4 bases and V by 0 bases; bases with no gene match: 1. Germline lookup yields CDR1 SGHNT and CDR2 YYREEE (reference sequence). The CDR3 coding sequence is TGTGCCAGCAGCTTGGGGGGACTAGCGTACAATGAGCAGTTCTTC. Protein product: CASSLGGLAYNEQFF.

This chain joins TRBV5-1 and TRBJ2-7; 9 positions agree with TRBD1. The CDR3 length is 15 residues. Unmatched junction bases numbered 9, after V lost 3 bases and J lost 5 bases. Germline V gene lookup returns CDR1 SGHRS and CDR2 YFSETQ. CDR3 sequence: CASSSRDRVVDEQYF. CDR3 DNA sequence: TGCGCCAGCAGCTCTAGGGACAGGGTCGTGGACGAGCAGTACTTC. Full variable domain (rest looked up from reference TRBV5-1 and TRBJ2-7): KAGVTQTPRYLIKTRGQQVTLSCSPISGHRSVSWYQQTPGQGLQFLFEYFSETQRNKGNFPGRFSGRQFSNSRSEMNVSTLELGDSALYLCASSSRDRVVDEQYFGPGTRLTVT.

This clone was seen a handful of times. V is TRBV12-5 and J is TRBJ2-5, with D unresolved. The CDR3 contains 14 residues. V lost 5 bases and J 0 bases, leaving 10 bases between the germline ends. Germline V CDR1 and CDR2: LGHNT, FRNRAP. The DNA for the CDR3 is TGTGCTAGTGGTACTGGGCAAGACCAAGAGACCCAGTACTTC. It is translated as CASGTGQDQETQYF.

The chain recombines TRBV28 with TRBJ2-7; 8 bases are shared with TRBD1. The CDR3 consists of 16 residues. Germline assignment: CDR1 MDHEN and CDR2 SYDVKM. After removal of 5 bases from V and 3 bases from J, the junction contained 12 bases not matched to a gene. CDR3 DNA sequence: TGTGCCAGCAGTGTATCACAGGGGGGCGCCGGCTACGAGCAGTACTTC. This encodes CASSVSQGGAGYEQYF.

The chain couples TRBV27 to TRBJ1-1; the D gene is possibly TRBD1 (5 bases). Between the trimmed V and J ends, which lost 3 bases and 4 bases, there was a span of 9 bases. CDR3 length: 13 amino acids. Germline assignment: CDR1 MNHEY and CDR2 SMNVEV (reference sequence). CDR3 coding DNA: TGTGCCAGCAGTTTCTTCGGGGGCACTGAAGCTTTCTTT. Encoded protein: CASSFFGGTEAFF.

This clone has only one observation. The CDR3 DNA sequence: TGTGCCAGCAGTTGGGGGGACAGAACGCAGTATTTT. Protein product: CASSWGDRTQYF. This chain joins TRBV28 and TRBJ2-3; weak D call: TRBD1 (7 bases). CDR3 length: 12 residues. V was pared by 4 bases and J by 9 bases, with 11 bases between. The germline CDR1 and CDR2 sequences are MDHEN and SYDVKM.

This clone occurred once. CDR3 DNA sequence: TGTGCCAGCAGTCCGACAGGGAGGCCAAAAGAGACCCAGTACTTC. It encodes CASSPTGRPKETQYF. The chain uses TRBV28 and TRBJ2-5; D possibly corresponds to TRBD1 (7 bases). With 5 bases removed from V and 3 bases from J, the gap between germline ends came to 16 bases. The germline V gene has CDR1 MDHEN and CDR2 SYDVKM. The CDR3 is 15 amino acids.

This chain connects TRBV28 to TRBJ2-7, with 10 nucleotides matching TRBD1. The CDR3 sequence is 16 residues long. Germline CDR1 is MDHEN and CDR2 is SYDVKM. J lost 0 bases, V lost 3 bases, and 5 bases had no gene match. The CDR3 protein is CASSLTGGENSYEQYF. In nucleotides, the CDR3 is TGTGCCAGCAGTTTGACAGGGGGCGAAAACTCCTACGAGCAGTACTTC.